This TCR beta chain came from a study of T cells in Graves' hyperthyroidism and ophthalmopathy. Template material for amplifying TCR beta CDR3 regions consisted of RNA transcripts. First-round RT-PCR of the TCR CDR3 relied on the HTBI primer set. One entry per CDR3 protein, called by TCRdb with MiXCR from the multiplex PCR reads. The data show fewer than 300,000 distinct CDR3 sequences, 13% to 15% seen once. Blood dates from first hyperthyroidism diagnosis, before any ophthalmopathy symptoms. The PBMCs were sourced from fresh peripheral blood (10 ml). Trimming removed 1 base from V and 4 bases from J; junction bases left unmatched: 8. Germline values: CDR1 SGHTA, CDR2 FQGNSA. This CDR3 comprises 16 residues.

The chain uses TRBV7-2 and TRBJ1-2; 8 bases map to TRBD1. Sequencing was performed on blood. This sequence originates from a woman aged 45 to 65 with Graves' hyperthyroidism that later progressed to Graves' ophthalmopathy. In DNA form, the CDR3 reads TGTGCCAGCAGCTTAGTCAAAGGGACAGGAGTCTATGGCTACACCTTC. It yields the protein CASSLVKGTGVYGYTF. The full variable domain, completed using reference TRBV7-2 and TRBJ1-2, is GAGVSQSPSNKVTEKGKDVELRCDPISGHTALYWYRQSLGQGLEFLIYFQGNSAPDKSGLPSDRFSAERTGGSVSTLTIQRTQQEDSAVYLCASSLVKGTGVYGYTFGSGTRLTVV.